This T cell receptor beta chain was recorded in a study of identical twins. From germline, CDR1 is SGHRS and CDR2 YFSETQ. Trimming at V came to 4 bases and at J to 8 bases, leaving 12 bases not matched to a gene. The CDR3 sequence is 17 residues long. TCRdb recomputed calls from the 5' RACE reads with MiXCR, one row per CDR3 protein. In the table there are fewer than 900,000 distinct CDR3 sequences, 21% of which are singletons. In addition, the sample was reused for a study of T cells expressing NK-cell markers.

The rearrangement joins TRBV5-1 to TRBJ2-1, with 13 bases matching TRBD2. The source of this sequence is a woman under 30 in good health. The sample comprised PBMCs. The DNA of the CDR3 is TGCGCCAGCAGCCCGAGCACAGGGACTAGCGGGATCTATGAGCAGTTCTTC. This encodes CASSPSTGTSGIYEQFF. The full variable domain, completed using reference TRBV5-1 and TRBJ2-1, is KAGVTQTPRYLIKTRGQQVTLSCSPISGHRSVSWYQQTPGQGLQFLFEYFSETQRNKGNFPGRFSGRQFSNSRSEMNVSTLELGDSALYLCASSPSTGTSGIYEQFFGPGTRLTVL.